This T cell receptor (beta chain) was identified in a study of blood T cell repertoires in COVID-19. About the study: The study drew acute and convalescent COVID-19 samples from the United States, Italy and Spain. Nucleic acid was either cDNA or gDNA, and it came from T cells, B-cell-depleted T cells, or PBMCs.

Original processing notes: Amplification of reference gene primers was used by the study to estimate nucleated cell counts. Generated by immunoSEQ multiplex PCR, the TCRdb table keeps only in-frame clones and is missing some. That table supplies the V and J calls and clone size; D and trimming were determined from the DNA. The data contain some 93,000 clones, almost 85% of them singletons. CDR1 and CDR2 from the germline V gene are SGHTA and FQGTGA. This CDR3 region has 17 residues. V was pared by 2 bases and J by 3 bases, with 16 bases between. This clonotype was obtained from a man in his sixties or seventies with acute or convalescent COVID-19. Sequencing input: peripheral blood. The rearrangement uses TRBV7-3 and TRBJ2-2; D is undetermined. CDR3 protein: CASSLWSFSVDTGELFF. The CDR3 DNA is TGTGCCAGCAGCTTATGGTCGTTCAGTGTCGACACCGGGGAGCTGTTTTTT.